Given below is one T cell receptor (beta chain) in context. Its antigen is not identified. Together with a sample-barcoded 5' primer, a J-beta primer mix was included in a second PCR lasting roughly 6 to 12 cycles. In TCRdb, the 5' RACE reads were re-called with MiXCR into one record per CDR3 protein. Seen here are under 1,000,000 distinct CDR3 sequences, more than 35% observed once, and the top ten hold about a sixth. Germline V gene data show CDR1 as MDHEN and CDR2 as SYDVKM. The CDR3 is 14 residues long. The V end was cut by 6 bases, the J end by 3 bases, with 14 bases between. Every donor contributed roughly 10 milliliters of peripheral blood by blood draw. The source of the sample is a study of blood T cells in healthy people across ages. Study results and limitations: Estimates of total diversity, which came from one million sequenced T cells, were considered to be underestimates.

Sequencing was done on a sample of blood. V gene TRBV28 combines with J gene TRBJ1-1, with D perhaps matching TRBD1 (5 bases). This sequence originates from an elderly man in good health. The CDR3 DNA reads TGTGCCAGCAGCAAACGTATAGGGGACACTGAAGCTTTCTTT. This gives the protein CASSKRIGDTEAFF.